The rows below give T cell receptor beta chains drawn from one sample of a study of cytomegalovirus exposure and HLA in healthy donors. Method: immunoSEQ multiplex PCR; TCRdb's copy keeps in-frame clones and lacks some. This sample yields approximately 140,000 clones, of which about four fifths are seen a single time; about 2.2% belongs to the top ten. The sequencing sample was made of PBMCs. These receptors were taken from a man aged 30 to 39 in good health and CMV-seronegative. Each CDR3 is given with its conserved first and last residue. Each record gives: D gene, J gene, clone size, V gene, CDR3 protein, CDR3 DNA. D genes are given only for firm matches. The size entry is marked missing in some rows and otherwise reads once, few, many or a size class.

TRBD1 TRBJ1-2 NA TRBV5-4 CASSLDRAGYGYTF TGTGCCAGTAGCTTGGACAGGGCGGGCTACGGCTACACCTTC
TRBD2 TRBJ2-7 NA TRBV14 CASSQGLAGRGSYEQYF TGTGCCAGCAGCCAGGGACTAGCGGGACGGGGCTCCTACGAGCAGTACTTC
TRBD1 TRBJ1-5 NA TRBV6-5 CASSATGVQQPQHF TGTGCCAGCAGCGCCACAGGGGTCCAACAGCCCCAGCATTTT
NA TRBJ1-2 NA TRBV28 CASSQDRNYGYTF TGTGCCAGCAGCCAGGACAGAAACTATGGCTACACCTTC
TRBD1 TRBJ1-1 NA TRBV27 CASSPSTGREAFF TGTGCCAGCAGTCCGTCGACAGGGAGGGAAGCTTTCTTT
TRBD1 TRBJ2-1 NA TRBV30 CAWSVQGGAYLVNEQFF TGTGCCTGGAGTGTACAAGGGGGCGCTTATTTAGTCAATGAGCAGTTCTTC
TRBD1 TRBJ2-7 NA TRBV29-1 CSVEGEGQGNYEQYF TGCAGCGTTGAGGGAGAGGGACAGGGGAACTACGAGCAGTACTTC
TRBD1 TRBJ2-7 NA TRBV6-5 CASGQGSYEQYF TGTGCCAGTGGACAGGGTTCCTACGAGCAGTACTTC
TRBD2 TRBJ2-1 NA TRBV5-1 CASSLVSGSVNEQFF TGCGCCAGCAGCTTGGTTAGCGGGAGCGTTAATGAGCAGTTCTTC
NA TRBJ2-4 once TRBV28 CASRPERRIFQYF TGTGCCAGCAGACCCGAGAGGCGAATATTCCAGTACTTC
NA TRBJ2-1 NA TRBV29-1 CSAGGGAPSSYNEQFF TGCAGCGCCGGAGGCGGGGCTCCGAGCTCCTACAATGAGCAGTTCTTC
TRBD1 TRBJ2-7 NA TRBV6-5 CASKGGYYEQYF TGTGCCAGCAAAGGGGGCTATTACGAGCAGTACTTC
NA TRBJ1-3 NA TRBV7-9 CASSFTDGNTIYF TGTGCCAGCAGCTTCACAGACGGAAACACCATATATTTT
TRBD1 TRBJ2-7 medium-sized TRBV19 CASSWGRGNDEQYF TGTGCCAGTAGTTGGGGCAGGGGGAACGACGAGCAGTACTTC
TRBD1 TRBJ1-3 NA TRBV4-1 CASSQGTGISGNTIYF TGCGCCAGCAGCCAAGGGACAGGGATATCTGGAAACACCATATATTTT
TRBD1 TRBJ2-1 few TRBV5-5 CASSPEPGQGIGEQFF TGTGCCAGCAGCCCGGAGCCGGGACAGGGAATAGGTGAGCAGTTCTTC
TRBD1 TRBJ2-7 few TRBV5-1 CASSLDRGVYEQYF TGCGCCAGCAGCTTGGACAGGGGAGTGTACGAGCAGTACTTC
TRBD1 TRBJ1-3 once TRBV28 CASGGRGYSGNTIYF TGTGCCAGCGGCGGCAGGGGGTACTCTGGAAACACCATATATTTT
TRBD1 TRBJ2-7 NA TRBV2 CASSVDRPADGEQYF TGTGCCAGCAGTGTGGACAGGCCGGCCGATGGGGAGCAGTACTTC
NA TRBJ1-1 NA TRBV4-1 CANSQVGGITEAFF TGCGCCAACAGCCAAGTTGGGGGGATCACTGAAGCTTTCTTT
NA TRBJ1-1 NA TRBV7-2 CASSSSRMNTEAFF TGTGCCAGCAGCTCCTCGAGAATGAACACTGAAGCTTTCTTT
TRBD1 TRBJ1-1 few TRBV5-6 CASSASYRGWGNTEAFF TGTGCCAGCAGCGCGTCTTACAGGGGGTGGGGGAACACTGAAGCTTTCTTT
TRBD2 TRBJ2-1 NA TRBV7-7 CASSLGVTSGPYNEQFF TGTGCCAGCAGCTTAGGAGTTACTAGCGGTCCCTACAATGAGCAGTTCTTC